This entry lists 2 T cell receptor beta chains sequenced from one sample in a study of blood T cell repertoires in COVID-19. Sequencing was performed with immunoSEQ multiplex PCR; in TCRdb, only in-frame clones are kept and a portion is missing. This repertoire shows under 250,000 clones, about four fifths found once; its top ten account for more than 7%. Sequencing used peripheral blood. The receptors here all came from a man older than 75 with acute or convalescent COVID-19.

Points on this clone: A junction end diverges from the germline sequence, so it may reflect a read error. V is TRBV7-3 and J is TRBJ2-3; TRBD1 is a possible D gene (5 bases). Germline CDR1 reads SGHTA; CDR2 reads FQGTGA. The CDR3 is made up of 13 amino acids. CDR3 DNA: TGTGCCAGCAGCGGTGCGGCCACAGGTACGCAGTATTTT. Translating it yields CASSGAATGTQYF. The variable domain in full, completed from reference TRBV7-3 and TRBJ2-3, reads GAGVSQTPSNKVTEKGKYVELRCDPISGHTALYWYRQSLGQGPEFLIYFQGTGAADDSGLPNDRFFAVRPEGSVSTLKIQRTERGDSAVYLCASSGAATGTQYFGPGTRLTVL.

This clone appeared a few times. This chain connects TRBV4-2 to TRBJ1-2, with D possibly being TRBD1 (6 bases). The germline gives CDR1 LGHNA, CDR2 YNFKEQ. The CDR3 length is 15 residues. Trimming stripped 0 bases from V and 5 bases from J, with 13 bases between. The CDR3 DNA reads as TGTGCCAGCAGCCAAGATATGAACAGGGATTATGGCTACACCTTC. Its protein is CASSQDMNRDYGYTF.